The entry below gives a single T cell receptor beta chain sequence along with its context. No cognate antigen has been identified for it. No much larger clone is present one base from it, and per-base qualities are unavailable. V is clipped by 4 bases and J by 12 bases, and the sequence between their germline boundaries is 13 bases long. The germline V gene (reference sequence) gives CDR1 as SSHAT and CDR2 as FNYEAQ. Taken from cysteine to phenylalanine, the CDR3 has 12 residues. Only CDR3 DNA remains: 36 bases, in frame from the first base. A MiSeq instrument was used for deep resolution sequencing, which targeted depths ranging from 1 in 1 million up to 1 in 200,000 T cells, with coverage averaging 10x for each clonotype. TCR beta libraries were generated with the immunoSEQ hsTCRB Kit. Turning to the authors' computational methods: The data were analyzed with ImmunoSEQ Analyzer and ImmunoSEQ Data Assistant, and V, D and J gene assignments followed IMGT definitions. Clonality was computed as one minus normalized Shannon entropy of productive rearrangement frequencies, ranging from 0 to 1. Only overrepresented clonotypes making up at least 0.05% of the repertoire of each patient were included in the public clonotype analysis. Repertoires from some twelve age-matched healthy donors in immuneACCESS were used as clonality controls. TCRdb holds this immuneACCESS table with in-frame rearrangements only. Some clones are missing; in checked studies, unresolved V genes explain under half, and the rest has no known cause. V, J and clone size are those of that table, while D and trimming were read from the DNA. This sample holds some 130,000 clones; approximately 85% were observed only once. About 2% of the sample lies in the top ten.

The source of the sample is a study of cytotoxic CD8 clonotypes in ibrutinib-treated CLL (dated by TCRdb to 2020 to 2023). For the wider study: The cohort had ten to twelve relapsed/refractory and approximately 15 treatment-naive patients; some 17 were IGHV unmutated. Responses were partial in roughly 25 patients and complete in 2; after median about 68 months follow-up, about 14 stayed in remission and 12 progressed. Samples at response were collected after a median of 12 months of treatment, with a range of roughly 6 to 40 months. On average, each sample had some 250,000 productive templates and tens of thousands of productive rearrangements. Of the approximately 87 people in the trial, about 25 had longitudinal samples available. Cryopreserved peripheral blood mononuclear cells were obtained before treatment, at response, and at either sustained remission or disease progression. Patients were still on ibrutinib when every remission and progressive disease sample was collected. Study-level results and caveats: Baseline clonality was found to be higher than that of age-matched healthy donors and was strongly correlated with circulating CD8+ T-cell counts. Lymph node repertoires were not examined, and the timing of sampling was not matched between patients in sustained remission and those whose disease progressed. Public clonotypes were found to be uncommon and were observed to contract or remain stable during treatment; the increase in clonality was shown to reflect expansion of private clonotypes at ibrutinib response. Clonality increased at ibrutinib response, stayed stable in sustained remission, and fell back toward baseline at progression.

The time point label, as the study defines it: approximately 2 years on ibrutinib. Roughly 1.9 micrograms of genomic DNA were extracted from cryopreserved PBMCs for TCR beta library preparation. Longitudinal blood samples from CLL patients receiving ibrutinib monotherapy were subjected to high-throughput TCR beta sequencing. Patients were enrolled in a phase 2 open-label single-center ibrutinib monotherapy trial. This chain joins TRBV7-7 to TRBJ2-1; TRBD2 is possibly the D segment (6 matching bases). Sample: PBMCs, taken after 24 months of ibrutinib treatment. This TCR derives from a human donor with chronic lymphocytic leukemia. The sequenced DNA is TGTGCCAGCAGCTCCGCGGGGAACCTGCAGTTCTTC. Translated, this gives CASSSAGNLQFF.